These 17 T cell receptor beta chains were sequenced from one sample in a study of cytomegalovirus exposure and HLA in healthy donors. Sequencing used immunoSEQ multiplex PCR; TCRdb keeps in-frame clones, though not all of them. The sample holds approximately 260,000 clones, 75% to 90% seen once. Sequenced sample: PBMCs. The receptors were gathered from a woman in her twenties or thirties in good health and CMV-seropositive.

The chain links TRBV27 to TRBJ1-5, with a tentative D call TRBD1 (5 bases). The length of the CDR3 is 15 residues. Germline assignment: CDR1 MNHEY and CDR2 SMNVEV (reference sequence). V was trimmed by 0 bases and J by 4 bases, leaving 10 bases between them. The CDR3 DNA sequence: TGTGCCAGCAGTTTATCTTACAGGAATAATCAGCCCCAGCATTTT. As protein: CASSLSYRNNQPQHF.

There are a few counts of this clone. The chain combines TRBV11-2 with TRBJ2-7; a possible D gene is TRBD1 (5 bases). Deletions cut 5 bases from V and 1 base from J, with 9 bases between. The CDR3 covers 13 residues. Germline V gene data show CDR1 as SGHAT and CDR2 as FQNNGV. CDR3 bases: TGTGCCAGCAGCGCTGACAGTTCCTACGAGCAGTACTTC. The encoded protein is CASSADSSYEQYF.

The V and J genes are TRBV4-1 and TRBJ2-6; D gene unclear. Trimming left V 4 bases short and J 0 bases short, with 7 bases between. This CDR3 has 15 residues. Germline V gene data show CDR1 as MGHRA and CDR2 as YSYEKL. The chain's CDR3 is CASSLLSSGANVLTF. The CDR3 nucleotides are TGCGCCAGCAGCCTGCTGAGCTCTGGGGCCAACGTCCTGACTTTC.

This clone is categorized as medium-sized. The genes are TRBV2 and TRBJ1-2; 7 bases agree with TRBD1. The CDR3 is made up of 12 amino acids. Germline lookup yields CDR1 SNHLY and CDR2 FYNNEI. With V trimmed by 6 bases and J by 6 bases, 4 bases remained unmatched. CDR3 in amino acids: CASSSTGDGYTF. In DNA form, the CDR3 reads TGTGCCAGCAGCTCTACAGGGGATGGCTACACCTTC.

The rearrangement uses TRBV15 and TRBJ2-5, with D hard to call. The germline V gene has CDR1 LNHNV and CDR2 YYDKDF (reference sequence). V shed 3 bases and J shed 5 bases, with 7 bases lying between them. The CDR3 consists of 12 residues. The CDR3 protein is CATSRIEETQYF. In nucleotides, the CDR3 is TGTGCCACCAGCAGGATCGAGGAGACCCAGTACTTC.

The gene calls are TRBV16 and TRBJ2-7; 9 bases fit TRBD1. J lost 1 base, V lost 2 bases, and 0 bases had no gene match. Germline assignment: CDR1 KGHSY and CDR2 FQNENV. The CDR3 is made up of 14 amino acids. CDR3 sequence: CASSQGTGSYEQYF. DNA of the CDR3: TGTGCCAGCAGCCAAGGGACAGGGTCCTACGAGCAGTACTTC.

The chain recombines TRBV7-2 with TRBJ1-5; maybe TRBD1 (6 bases). The CDR3 covers 14 residues. Trimming left V 1 base short and J 4 bases short, with 8 bases between. Per the germline V gene, CDR1 is SGHTA and CDR2 is FQGNSA. The CDR3 sequence: CASSLVQGNQPQHF. In nucleotides, the CDR3 is TGTGCCAGCAGCTTAGTACAGGGTAATCAGCCCCAGCATTTT.

This clone has just one count. This chain joins TRBV29-1 and TRBJ2-5; TRBD2 is a possible D gene (5 bases). This CDR3 has 15 amino acids. Between the trimmed V and J ends, which lost 0 bases and 5 bases, there was a span of 16 bases. Germline-derived CDR1 and CDR2 are SQVTM and ANQGSEA. The CDR3 sequence: CSVEDHRRRRETQYF. For the CDR3, the DNA is TGCAGCGTTGAAGATCACCGGAGGAGAAGGGAGACCCAGTACTTC. Variable domain in full (rest from reference TRBV29-1 and TRBJ2-5): SAVISQKPSRDICQRGTSLTIQCQVDSQVTMMFWYRQQPGQSLTLIATANQGSEATYESGFVIDKFPISRPNLTFSTLTVSNMSPEDSSIYLCSVEDHRRRRETQYFGPGTRLLVL.

This sequence joins TRBV27 and TRBJ2-4; 7 bases line up with TRBD2. Germline lookup yields CDR1 MNHEY and CDR2 SMNVEV (reference sequence). Unmatched junction bases numbered 8, after V lost 5 bases and J lost 7 bases. CDR3 length: 14 residues. CDR3 sequence: CASSRARDYNIQYF. CDR3 coding DNA: TGTGCCAGCAGTCGCGCCCGGGACTACAACATTCAGTACTTC.

The chain is built from TRBV6-4 and TRBJ2-1; 7 bases match TRBD1. The trim removed 6 bases at V and 14 bases at J, leaving 10 bases unmatched. This CDR3 comprises 12 residues. Germline CDR1 reads MRHNA; CDR2 reads SNTAGT. This CDR3 is CASRDEGARKFF. The CDR3 bases are TGTGCCAGCAGGGACGAGGGGGCCCGTAAGTTCTTC.

The chain links TRBV27 to TRBJ2-7; D gene unclear. Germline CDR1 is MNHEY and CDR2 is SMNVEV (reference sequence). Trimming shortened V by 6 bases and J by 6 bases, and 21 bases separated the two germline ends. The length of the CDR3 is 15 residues. For the CDR3, the DNA is TGTGCCAGCAGCCCCGGCGGCCACCTCTTTCTCGAGCAGTACTTC. It yields the protein CASSPGGHLFLEQYF.

Here the CDR3 DNA reads TGCGCCAGCAGTCGGGCGGGGCAAGAGACCCAGTACTTC. It encodes CASSRAGQETQYF. The chain links TRBV5-1 to TRBJ2-5; a weak D match, TRBD2 (6 bases). The germline gives CDR1 SGHRS, CDR2 YFSETQ. Trimming left V 5 bases short and J 2 bases short, with 10 bases between. CDR3 length: 13 amino acids.

J is TRBJ2-5 and V is TRBV4-1; TRBD2 agrees at 11 bases. V shed 2 bases and J 7 bases; nucleotides not matched to a gene: 9. CDR1 and CDR2 from the germline V gene are MGHRA and YSYEKL. CDR3 length: 16 amino acids. The CDR3 DNA reads as TGCGCCAGCAGCCAATGGCTAGCGGGAGGAGGGCCGACCCAGTACTTC. Translation gives CASSQWLAGGGPTQYF.

This clone was seen a single time. This chain connects TRBV6-5 to TRBJ2-6, with 7 positions matching TRBD1. The V gene's germline CDR1 is MNHEY and CDR2 SVGAGI. This CDR3 contains 15 residues. The V segment lost 8 bases and the J segment 2 bases; nucleotides outside the gene matches: 6. The CDR3 DNA follows: TGTGCCAGCTCCGGACAGGTCCCTGGGGCCAACGTCCTGACTTTC. It codes for CASSGQVPGANVLTF.

The J gene is TRBJ2-7, the V gene TRBV7-9; TRBD2 agrees at 7 bases. This CDR3 is 16 amino acids long. The V and J ends lost 2 bases and 3 bases, in that order; junction bases with no gene match: 10. CDR1 is SEHNR and CDR2 is FQNEAQ in the germline V gene (reference sequence). CDR3 region: CASSLRPAGVRYEQYF. In nucleotides, the CDR3 is TGTGCCAGCAGCTTAAGGCCGGCGGGAGTCCGCTACGAGCAGTACTTC.

J is TRBJ2-2 and V is TRBV6-5; a possible D gene is TRBD1 (5 bases). Germline lookup yields CDR1 MNHEY and CDR2 SVGAGI. V lost 6 bases to trimming and J lost 1 base, with 6 bases between them. This CDR3 region has 13 residues. The CDR3 here is CASRDRNTGELFF. The CDR3 DNA reads as TGTGCCAGCAGAGACAGGAACACCGGGGAGCTGTTTTTT.

The chain combines TRBV2 with TRBJ2-5; no firm D call. Germline V lookup: CDR1 SNHLY, CDR2 FYNNEI. V gave up 6 bases and J gave up 0 bases, with 5 bases separating them. The CDR3 is made up of 12 amino acids. This chain's CDR3 is CASRRNQETQYF. The CDR3 DNA reads as TGTGCCAGCAGGAGGAACCAAGAGACCCAGTACTTC. Drawing the rest from reference TRBV2 and TRBJ2-5, the complete variable domain is EPEVTQTPSHQVTQMGQEVILRCVPISNHLYFYWYRQILGQKVEFLVSFYNNEISEKSEIFDDQFSVERPDGSNFTLKIRSTKLEDSAMYFCASRRNQETQYFGPGTRLLVL.